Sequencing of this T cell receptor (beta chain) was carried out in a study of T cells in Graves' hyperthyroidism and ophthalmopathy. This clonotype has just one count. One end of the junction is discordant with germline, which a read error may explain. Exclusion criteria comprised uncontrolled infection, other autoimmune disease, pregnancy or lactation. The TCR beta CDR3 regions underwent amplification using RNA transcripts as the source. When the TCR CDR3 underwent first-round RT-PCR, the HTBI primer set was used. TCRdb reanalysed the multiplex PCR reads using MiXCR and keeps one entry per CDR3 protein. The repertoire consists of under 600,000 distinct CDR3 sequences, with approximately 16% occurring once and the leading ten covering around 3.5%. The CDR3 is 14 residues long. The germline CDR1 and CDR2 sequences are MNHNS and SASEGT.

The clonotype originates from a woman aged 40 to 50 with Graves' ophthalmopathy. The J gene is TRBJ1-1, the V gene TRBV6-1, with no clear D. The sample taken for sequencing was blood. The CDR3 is CASSEALGYTEALF. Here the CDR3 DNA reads TGTGCCAGCAGTGAAGCGCTAGGATACACTGAAGCTCTCTTT.